This is a list of T cell receptor beta chains from one sample in a study of T cell repertoires in cytomegalovirus infection. Their cognate antigens are unknown. TCRdb used MiXCR to reprocess the reads, holding one entry per CDR3 protein. The table has over 250,000 distinct CDR3 sequences, about 20% seen once; the top ten hold roughly a fifth. This material consisted of cultured PBMCs, taken from culture after CMV antigen stimulation. Source of these receptors: a human donor in good health (CMV status not recorded). Some clones in this sample may be carry-over from other donors' samples. Both conserved end residues are part of each CDR3. D genes are given only for firm matches. The listing skips clone size in some rows; elsewhere it reads once, few, many or a size class.

v_gene: TRBV27; abundance: few; d_gene: TRBD2; j_gene: TRBJ2-1; CDR3nt: TGTGCCAGCAGTTTACTCTCCCGGGAGGTAGGAGGTGAGCAGTTCTTC; CDR3aa: CASSLLSREVGGEQFF
v_gene: TRBV12-3/TRBV12-4; abundance: .; d_gene: .; j_gene: TRBJ1-3; CDR3nt: TGTGCCAGCAGTTTATTCGGGGCTTCCGGAAACACCATATATTTT; CDR3aa: CASSLFGASGNTIYF
v_gene: TRBV28; abundance: .; d_gene: .; j_gene: TRBJ2-2; CDR3nt: TGTGCCAGCAGTTTAAACCAGCCCGGGGAGCTGTTTTTT; CDR3aa: CASSLNQPGELFF
v_gene: TRBV7-9; abundance: few; d_gene: .; j_gene: TRBJ1-1; CDR3nt: TGTGCCAGCAGCCCCCTGGAGGGCGCGGGTACTGAAGCTTTCTTT; CDR3aa: CASSPLEGAGTEAFF
v_gene: TRBV10-3; abundance: .; d_gene: TRBD2; j_gene: TRBJ2-3; CDR3nt: TGTGCCATCAGTGAGTCCGGCGGGAGTGGTGATACGCAGTATTTT; CDR3aa: CAISESGGSGDTQYF
v_gene: TRBV7-2; abundance: many; d_gene: TRBD2; j_gene: TRBJ2-7; CDR3nt: TGTGCCAGCAGCTTAGTCTCCTGGACTAGCGGATTCTACGAGCAGTACTTC; CDR3aa: CASSLVSWTSGFYEQYF
v_gene: TRBV14; abundance: .; d_gene: TRBD1; j_gene: TRBJ1-2; CDR3nt: TGTGCCAGCAGCCAAGGGACAGGGCTCGGCTATGGCTACACCTTC; CDR3aa: CASSQGTGLGYGYTF
v_gene: TRBV28; abundance: .; d_gene: .; j_gene: TRBJ1-5; CDR3nt: TGTGCCAGCAGTCCCTCCGCCAGGGGGCCCCAGCATTTT; CDR3aa: CASSPSARGPQHF
v_gene: TRBV15; abundance: .; d_gene: TRBD1; j_gene: TRBJ2-1; CDR3nt: TGTGCCACCAGCGGCCGGGACAGGGTTTTCAATGAGCAGTTCTTC; CDR3aa: CATSGRDRVFNEQFF
v_gene: TRBV6-1; abundance: few; d_gene: .; j_gene: TRBJ2-1; CDR3nt: TGTGCCAGCAGTGAATTTCGGGGGAGCTCCTACAATGAGCAGTTCTTC; CDR3aa: CASSEFRGSSYNEQFF
v_gene: TRBV9; abundance: few; d_gene: .; j_gene: TRBJ2-5; CDR3nt: TGTGCCAGCAGCGCCAAACAGGGTCTTCAAGAGACCCAGTACTTC; CDR3aa: CASSAKQGLQETQYF
v_gene: TRBV2; abundance: .; d_gene: .; j_gene: TRBJ2-7; CDR3nt: TGTGCCAGCAGTGAAATCCGGGGCCTTACCTACGAGCAGTACTTC; CDR3aa: CASSEIRGLTYEQYF
v_gene: TRBV4-1; abundance: .; d_gene: .; j_gene: TRBJ2-5; CDR3nt: TGCGCCAGCAGCCCCTATGAGGGAGACGAAGAGACCCAGTACTTC; CDR3aa: CASSPYEGDEETQYF
v_gene: TRBV27; abundance: .; d_gene: TRBD2; j_gene: TRBJ2-3; CDR3nt: TGTGCCAGCAGTTTAAATAGCGGGGACCTGACAGATACGCAGTATTTT; CDR3aa: CASSLNSGDLTDTQYF
v_gene: TRBV12-3/TRBV12-4; abundance: .; d_gene: .; j_gene: TRBJ2-7; CDR3nt: TGTGCCAGCAGTCTCCTCATGGCCGAGGTATTCCACGAGCAGTACTTC; CDR3aa: CASSLLMAEVFHEQYF
v_gene: TRBV5-6; abundance: few; d_gene: TRBD2; j_gene: TRBJ2-1; CDR3nt: TGTGCCAGCAGCTTGCCAGCGGGAGAGTATGAGCAGTTCTTC; CDR3aa: CASSLPAGEYEQFF
v_gene: TRBV7-2; abundance: many; d_gene: .; j_gene: TRBJ2-2; CDR3nt: TGTGCCAGCAGCTCGAGTGCAGGGGTCTACACCGGGGAGCTGTTTTTT; CDR3aa: CASSSSAGVYTGELFF
v_gene: TRBV19; abundance: .; d_gene: .; j_gene: TRBJ1-2; CDR3nt: TGTGCCAGTAGTCCGGGCCCAGGTGGATCTAACTATGGCTACACCTTC; CDR3aa: CASSPGPGGSNYGYTF
v_gene: TRBV6-2/TRBV6-3; abundance: .; d_gene: TRBD1; j_gene: TRBJ2-1; CDR3nt: TGTGCCAGCAGTTACTCGACAGGGGGTGAGCAGTTCTTC; CDR3aa: CASSYSTGGEQFF
v_gene: TRBV4-2; abundance: .; d_gene: .; j_gene: TRBJ2-7; CDR3nt: TGTGCCAGCAGCCAAGAAGGCTGGGACTGGACCTACGAGCAGTACTTC; CDR3aa: CASSQEGWDWTYEQYF
v_gene: TRBV15; abundance: .; d_gene: .; j_gene: TRBJ2-7; CDR3nt: TGTGCCACCAGCAGATCTTATCCTTTAGAGCAGTACTTC; CDR3aa: CATSRSYPLEQYF
v_gene: TRBV28; abundance: .; d_gene: .; j_gene: TRBJ2-7; CDR3nt: TGTGCCAGCAGTTTATTGGGGGGACCCTCACAGCAGTACTTC; CDR3aa: CASSLLGGPSQQYF
v_gene: TRBV9; abundance: .; d_gene: .; j_gene: TRBJ2-7; CDR3nt: TGTGCCAGCAGCGAAGGTCTGCCTAGCTACGAGCAGTACTTC; CDR3aa: CASSEGLPSYEQYF
v_gene: TRBV7-4; abundance: .; d_gene: TRBD1; j_gene: TRBJ1-4; CDR3nt: TGTGCCAGCAGCGCGGGACAGGTGGGAGAAAAACTGTTTTTT; CDR3aa: CASSAGQVGEKLFF
v_gene: TRBV12-3/TRBV12-4; abundance: .; d_gene: TRBD1; j_gene: TRBJ1-5; CDR3nt: TGTGCCAGCAGTTCCGGGACAGGCGCCTATAGCAATCAGCCCCAGCATTTT; CDR3aa: CASSSGTGAYSNQPQHF
v_gene: TRBV7-9; abundance: few; d_gene: .; j_gene: TRBJ1-5; CDR3nt: TGTGCCAGCAGCGTTCAGGGTATTGGGCAGCCCCAGCATTTT; CDR3aa: CASSVQGIGQPQHF
v_gene: TRBV11-3; abundance: many; d_gene: TRBD2; j_gene: TRBJ2-1; CDR3nt: TGTGCCAGCAGCTTTGTTAGCGGGAGGGCCACCTACAATGAGCAGTTCTTC; CDR3aa: CASSFVSGRATYNEQFF
v_gene: TRBV7-2; abundance: few; d_gene: TRBD1; j_gene: TRBJ2-5; CDR3nt: TGTGCCAGCAGTCTCCCTGGGACAGGGCCTTACCAAGAGACCCAGTACTTC; CDR3aa: CASSLPGTGPYQETQYF
v_gene: TRBV28; abundance: .; d_gene: .; j_gene: TRBJ1-2; CDR3nt: TGTGCCAGCAGGGGAGGAGGGTATGGCTACACCTTC; CDR3aa: CASRGGGYGYTF
v_gene: TRBV7-2; abundance: .; d_gene: TRBD2; j_gene: TRBJ2-3; CDR3nt: TGTGCCAGCAGGCGGAGCGGGAGGTTAACAGATACGCAGTATTTT; CDR3aa: CASRRSGRLTDTQYF
v_gene: TRBV6-1; abundance: .; d_gene: .; j_gene: TRBJ2-7; CDR3nt: TGTGCCAGCAGTGAATTCAGGCGATATACCTACGAGCAGTACTTC; CDR3aa: CASSEFRRYTYEQYF
v_gene: TRBV7-9; abundance: .; d_gene: .; j_gene: TRBJ1-6; CDR3nt: TGTGCCAGCAGCTTTTCCCCCCCTAGGCTGGCGCTCCACTTT; CDR3aa: CASSFSPPRLALHF
v_gene: TRBV10-3; abundance: .; d_gene: TRBD1; j_gene: TRBJ2-7; CDR3nt: TGTGCCACGGGGGCGGGACAGGGCAACTACGAGCAGTACTTC; CDR3aa: CATGAGQGNYEQYF
v_gene: TRBV6-1; abundance: many; d_gene: .; j_gene: TRBJ2-1; CDR3nt: TGTGCCAGCAGTGAAGACCCAGGTACCCATTCTAACGAGCAGTTCTTC; CDR3aa: CASSEDPGTHSNEQFF
v_gene: TRBV20-1; abundance: .; d_gene: .; j_gene: TRBJ2-1; CDR3nt: TGCAGTGCTAGATTCGCAGCCTCCTACAATGAGCAGTTCTTC; CDR3aa: CSARFAASYNEQFF
v_gene: TRBV7-6; abundance: many; d_gene: TRBD2; j_gene: TRBJ2-4; CDR3nt: TGTGCCAGCAGCTCTGACCCCTTAGCGGGGTCAGCCAAAAACATTCAGTACTTC; CDR3aa: CASSSDPLAGSAKNIQYF
v_gene: TRBV19; abundance: many; d_gene: .; j_gene: TRBJ2-7; CDR3nt: TGTGCCAGTAGTATCAGGGCGTCTACCGAGCAGTACTTC; CDR3aa: CASSIRASTEQYF
v_gene: TRBV10-3; abundance: .; d_gene: .; j_gene: TRBJ1-5; CDR3nt: TGTGCCATCAGTGTAAACCGGGTCTTAGCGGATCAGCCCCAGCATTTT; CDR3aa: CAISVNRVLADQPQHF
v_gene: TRBV10-3; abundance: few; d_gene: .; j_gene: TRBJ1-1; CDR3nt: TGTGCCATCAGCGATCCAGGGTTGACGAACACTGAAGCTTTCTTT; CDR3aa: CAISDPGLTNTEAFF
v_gene: TRBV6-1; abundance: few; d_gene: .; j_gene: TRBJ1-2; CDR3nt: TGTGCCAGCAGTGAGCGGGGTGACTATGGCTACACCTTC; CDR3aa: CASSERGDYGYTF
v_gene: TRBV15; abundance: .; d_gene: .; j_gene: TRBJ1-5; CDR3nt: TGTGCCACCAGCAGAGATCGAGAGATGTCTTGGCCCCAGCATTTT; CDR3aa: CATSRDREMSWPQHF
v_gene: TRBV12-3/TRBV12-4; abundance: .; d_gene: .; j_gene: TRBJ2-5; CDR3nt: TGTGCCAGCAGTTTAGGTGGGGGTACCCAAGAGACCCAGTACTTC; CDR3aa: CASSLGGGTQETQYF
v_gene: TRBV29-1; abundance: .; d_gene: TRBD2; j_gene: TRBJ2-1; CDR3nt: TGCAGCGTCCGACTTCATTCGGGCGGGAGCGGTGAGCAGTTCTTC; CDR3aa: CSVRLHSGGSGEQFF
v_gene: TRBV7-2; abundance: .; d_gene: .; j_gene: TRBJ2-1; CDR3nt: TGTGCCAGCAGCTTAACTAGCCAAGATGAGCAGTTCTTC; CDR3aa: CASSLTSQDEQFF
v_gene: TRBV12-3/TRBV12-4; abundance: few; d_gene: .; j_gene: TRBJ2-7; CDR3nt: TGTGCCAGCAGTTTATCACAGGTCAGCTCCTACGAGCAGTACTTC; CDR3aa: CASSLSQVSSYEQYF
v_gene: TRBV12-3/TRBV12-4; abundance: .; d_gene: TRBD2; j_gene: TRBJ2-3; CDR3nt: TGTGCCAGCAGAGCCCCTGGGACTAGCGGACCCGGTACGCAGTATTTT; CDR3aa: CASRAPGTSGPGTQYF
v_gene: TRBV20-1; abundance: once; d_gene: TRBD2; j_gene: TRBJ2-5; CDR3nt: TGCAGTGCCACCTTAGCGGGATGGACAAGACAGTACTTC; CDR3aa: CSATLAGWTRQYF
v_gene: TRBV29-1; abundance: .; d_gene: .; j_gene: TRBJ2-6; CDR3nt: TGCAGCGTTGAAGAGTTGGCCAACGTCCTGACTTTC; CDR3aa: CSVEELANVLTF
v_gene: TRBV10-3; abundance: few; d_gene: .; j_gene: TRBJ2-3; CDR3nt: TGTGCCATCAGTGAGTCTAGCGGAAACACAGATACGCAGTATTTT; CDR3aa: CAISESSGNTDTQYF
v_gene: TRBV10-3; abundance: few; d_gene: TRBD2; j_gene: TRBJ2-1; CDR3nt: TGTGCCATCTCGAGATCGGGGGGTGTCAATGAGCAGTTCTTC; CDR3aa: CAISRSGGVNEQFF
v_gene: TRBV7-2; abundance: .; d_gene: .; j_gene: TRBJ2-5; CDR3nt: TGTGCCAGCAGCTTAACTCCCGGGCCGTCGGCCAAGTACTTC; CDR3aa: CASSLTPGPSAKYF
v_gene: TRBV7-2; abundance: many; d_gene: TRBD2; j_gene: TRBJ2-3; CDR3nt: TGTGCCAGCCGCCGGGAGGGCACAGATACGCAGTATTTT; CDR3aa: CASRREGTDTQYF
v_gene: TRBV24-1; abundance: few; d_gene: TRBD2; j_gene: TRBJ2-3; CDR3nt: TGTGCCACCAGTGATCCTAGCGGGAGGTCCACAGATACGCAGTATTTT; CDR3aa: CATSDPSGRSTDTQYF
v_gene: TRBV7-9; abundance: few; d_gene: .; j_gene: TRBJ1-2; CDR3nt: TGTGCCAGCAGCTCCGGCCGACAGAACTATGGCTACACCTTC; CDR3aa: CASSSGRQNYGYTF
v_gene: TRBV7-6; abundance: .; d_gene: .; j_gene: TRBJ2-1; CDR3nt: TGTGCCAGCAGCTTAGGGGGGGGGCTTGAAGCGGTGGAGCAGTTCTTC; CDR3aa: CASSLGGGLEAVEQFF